This T cell receptor (beta chain) was obtained from a study of blood T cell repertoires in COVID-19 (dated by TCRdb to the early 2020s). Regarding the study in general: Collaborator samples came from the United States, Italy and Spain and covered acute and convalescent phases of COVID-19. The material from the prospective study consisted of cDNA or gDNA derived from T cells, B-cell-depleted T cells, or PBMCs. Deeply sampled blood TCRbeta repertoires from subjects exposed to, actively infected with, or recovered from COVID-19 were included in the dataset. The repertoires were released in a freely available public database intended as a resource for research on the immune response to SARS-CoV-2. The samples were drawn from the first 160 participants of the ongoing ImmuneRACE study and from 950 to 1,500 subjects provided by 6 global collaborators. Nearly every sample came with metadata listing a de-identified subject ID, COVID-19 status, age in years and sex. Where available, HLA class I and class II types were taken from metadata supplied by the sample provider and were not determined by assay-based typing. General study outcomes and caveats: How much clinical and demographic metadata was included differed by source and by participant, and the metadata was provided uncurated.

The immunoSEQ Assay, a bias-controlled multiplex PCR, was used to amplify TCRbeta CDR3 regions from genomic DNA. The original pipeline was this. Nucleated cell counts per sample were estimated from amplification of reference gene primers within the assay. To quantify the absolute abundance of each unique TCRbeta CDR3 rearrangement, sequence reads were collapsed and filtered. For each sample, productive Simpson clonality was calculated by taking the square root of Simpson's diversity index across productive rearrangements. The immuneACCESS repertoire file appears here via TCRdb, limited to in-frame rearrangements. These files lack a portion of the clones; in checked studies, under half of the deficit traces to unresolved V genes, and the cause of the others is not known. V and J calls and clone size come straight from that table; D and trimming were deduced from the DNA. Within this sample are some 96,000 clones, with about 83% of them counted one time only. Around 13% of the sample is in the top ten clones.

The CDR3, from cysteine to phenylalanine, totals 16 residues. Of the read, only the CDR3 DNA is kept; its 48 bases are in frame from base 1. Here V drops 0 bases and J drops 3 bases, and the junction holds 4 bases not matched to any gene. CDR1 LGHNA and CDR2 YSLEER are derived from the germline V gene. Whole blood was collected in K2EDTA tubes by collaborating institutions according to the institutions' own protocols. For TCRbeta analysis, collaborators shipped samples as frozen whole blood, isolated PBMCs, or DNA extracted from either of those sample types. In regard to this clone: Its cognate antigen has yet to be identified. No base quality values were provided; no much bigger clone lies one nucleotide off.

The receptor was isolated from a human donor in a cohort sampled during active COVID-19. Sequencing was done on a sample of peripheral blood. The chain is assembled from TRBV4-3 and TRBJ1-4, and 7 junction bases match TRBD1. The DNA reads as follows: TGCGCCAGCAGCCAAGACATCGGGACAGCTAATGAAAAACTGTTTTTT. The translation is CASSQDIGTANEKLFF.